This T cell receptor beta chain was identified in a study of T cell repertoires in cytomegalovirus infection. TCRdb reprocessed the reads via MiXCR and lists one record per CDR3 protein. This table holds about 530,000 distinct CDR3 sequences, around a quarter found once. This clonotype showed up just a few times. In germline, CDR1 is SGHTA, CDR2 FQGNSA. V was cut by 1 base and J by 6 bases, with 13 bases left in between. The CDR3 contains 14 residues. The V and J genes are TRBV7-2 and TRBJ2-7; no definite D call. The sample consisted of PBMCs. The sequence was collected from a human donor in good health (CMV status not recorded). Some clones in this sample may be carry-over from other donors' samples. CDR3 in DNA: TGTGCCAGCAGCTTAGGGCGCCCCTCTTCCGAGCAGTACGTC. It specifies CASSLGRPSSEQYV.